Each of the 32 T cell receptor beta chains below was sequenced from the same sample in a study of identical twins. TCRdb ran MiXCR on the 5' RACE reads and lists one entry per CDR3 protein. The table shows fewer than 250,000 distinct CDR3 sequences, with approximately 15% occurring only once. These same data were also listed under a study on T cells expressing NK-cell markers.

The sequenced sample consisted of CD8+ T cells sorted from blood. These receptors came from a woman in her late teens or twenties in good health.

This clonotype was counted only a few times. The gene calls are TRBV12-3 or TRBV12-4 and TRBJ1-1, with no clear D. This CDR3 contains 12 residues. The germline V and J ends were trimmed by 4 bases and 6 bases, with 9 bases remaining between them. CDR3 coding DNA: TGTGCCAGCAGTTCGGGTTCTTCTGAAGCTTTCTTT. This gives the protein CASSSGSSEAFF.

This clonotype has a count of ten or more. The chain combines TRBV12-3 or TRBV12-4 with TRBJ2-7; weak D call: TRBD1 (6 bases). The CDR3 loop spans 15 amino acids. The germline V and J ends were trimmed by 3 bases and 2 bases, with 14 bases remaining between them. The CDR3 sequence is CASSFGQGPPYEQYF. In nucleotides, the CDR3 is TGTGCCAGCAGTTTTGGGCAGGGGCCTCCCTACGAGCAGTACTTC.

This chain links TRBV7-9 with TRBJ2-1; D call uncertain. V lost 1 base, J lost 5 bases, and 9 bases lay in between. Germline CDR1 is SEHNR and CDR2 is FQNEAQ (reference sequence). This CDR3 spans 14 amino acids. The CDR3 bases are TGTGCCAGCAGCTTAGACTCCTTAGACAATGAGCAGTTCTTC. Residues: CASSLDSLDNEQFF. The full variable domain, with the rest looked up from reference TRBV7-9 and TRBJ2-1, is DTGVSQNPRHKITKRGQNVTFRCDPISEHNRLYWYRQTLGQGPEFLTYFQNEAQLEKSRLLSDRFSAERPKGSFSTLEIQRTEQGDSAMYLCASSLDSLDNEQFFGPGTRLTVL.

This clonotype was seen ten or more times. The genes are TRBV2 and TRBJ2-1; possible D gene TRBD2, 6 bases. Germline CDR1 and CDR2: SNHLY and FYNNEI. With 5 bases removed from V and 3 bases from J, the gap between germline ends came to 8 bases. This CDR3 contains 13 residues. Here the CDR3 DNA reads TGTGCCAGCAGTCCGGGACTCTACAATGAGCAGTTCTTC. This sequence encodes CASSPGLYNEQFF.

This clonotype was observed a few times. The chain uses TRBV7-9 and TRBJ2-7; perhaps TRBD2 as D (6 bases). The CDR3 spans 12 residues. Germline loops: CDR1 SEHNR, CDR2 FQNEAQ (reference sequence). Trimming took 4 bases from V and 3 from J, leaving 7 bases between them. In DNA form, the CDR3 reads TGTGCCAGCAGCTGGGGGGTCTACGAGCAGTACTTC. It specifies CASSWGVYEQYF.

The V call is TRBV5-8, the J call TRBJ1-5, with TRBD1 as a possible D gene (6 bases). V was shortened by 4 bases and J by 1 base, with 12 bases between the two germline ends. Germline values: CDR1 SGHTS, CDR2 YDEGEE. The CDR3 runs 15 residues. The CDR3: CASSDGTSSNQPQHF. CDR3 coding DNA: TGTGCCAGCAGCGATGGGACATCCAGCAATCAGCCCCAGCATTTT.

The sample holds a few counts of this clonotype. The chain is built from TRBV12-3 or TRBV12-4 and TRBJ2-5, with D maybe TRBD1 (7 bases). The CDR3 is made up of 14 amino acids. V lost 3 bases and J lost 5, with 13 bases in between. The DNA for the CDR3 is TGTGCCAGCAGTTTTGGCGCAGGGGGGGAGACCCAGTACTTC. It specifies CASSFGAGGETQYF.

In this sample, this clonotype turned up a few times. The junction does not match germline at one end; this may be a read error. The chain's CDR3 is CASSPITAGTSQSF. The CDR3 bases are TGTGCCAGCAGCCCCATAACCGCCGGGACCTCTCAGTCCTTC. The gene calls are TRBV27 and TRBJ2-7, with D perhaps TRBD1 or TRBD2 (5 bases each). The CDR3 loop spans 14 amino acids. Looked up from germline, CDR1 is MNHEY and CDR2 is SMNVEV (reference sequence).

In its sample, this clonotype was seen many times. The J gene is TRBJ2-1, the V gene TRBV7-8; the D gene could be TRBD1 or TRBD2 (5 bases each). The V gene lost 3 bases and the J gene lost 7 bases, with 16 bases spanning the gap. Germline-derived CDR1 and CDR2 are SGHVS and FQNEAQ. The CDR3 is 15 amino acids. Written as DNA, the CDR3 is TGTGCCAGCAGCTTCCTGGCCGGTTGGGGGAATGAGCAGTTCTTC. Translated, it gives CASSFLAGWGNEQFF.

This clonotype was detected a few times. This sequence joins TRBV25-1 and TRBJ1-2; D gene ambiguous. Trimming left V 2 bases short and J 6 bases short, with 10 bases between. The CDR3 is 13 amino acids. Germline-derived CDR1 and CDR2 are MGHDK and SYGVNS. In DNA form, the CDR3 reads TGTGCCAGCAGTGAAATCCGGGCCGATGGCTACACCTTC. Protein: CASSEIRADGYTF.

V gene TRBV5-1 combines with J gene TRBJ2-1; D assignment may be TRBD1 or TRBD2 (5 bases each). Trimming took off 4 bases at V and 9 bases at J, with 14 bases between the two ends. The CDR3 has 13 amino acids. Germline CDR1 reads SGHRS; CDR2 reads YFSETQ. The CDR3 is CASSPGPVGEQFF. The CDR3 DNA follows: TGCGCCAGCAGCCCGGGGCCCGTTGGTGAGCAGTTCTTC.

This clonotype was seen a few times. This chain connects TRBV4-1 to TRBJ2-3; D not certain. This CDR3 contains 14 residues. CDR1 and CDR2 from the germline V gene are MGHRA and YSYEKL. V was clipped by 1 base and J by 2 bases, with 7 bases between them. CDR3 protein: CASSQVGFTDTQYF. CDR3 bases: TGCGCCAGCAGCCAAGTGGGCTTCACAGATACGCAGTATTTT.

This clonotype appeared a few times. J is TRBJ2-7 and V is TRBV27; perhaps TRBD1 as D (5 bases). V dropped 4 bases and J dropped 5 bases, with 9 bases sitting between them. CDR1 is MNHEY, CDR2 SMNVEV, per germline (reference sequence). The CDR3 has 12 amino acids. CDR3 residues: CASSWGGNEQYF. The DNA of the CDR3 is TGTGCCAGCAGTTGGGGCGGCAACGAGCAGTACTTC.

The gene calls are TRBV13 and TRBJ1-2; D gene ambiguous. Per the germline V gene, CDR1 is PRHDT and CDR2 is FYEKMQ (reference sequence). V was clipped by 2 bases and J by 5 bases, with 12 bases between them. This CDR3 contains 14 residues. The CDR3 loop reads CASSLSLIQYGYTF. The DNA of the CDR3 is TGTGCCAGCAGCTTAAGCCTCATCCAATATGGCTACACCTTC.

The chain couples TRBV11-2 to TRBJ2-1; D is tentatively TRBD1 or TRBD2 (5 bases each). This CDR3 comprises 13 residues. Germline loops: CDR1 SGHAT, CDR2 FQNNGV. V gave up 5 bases and J gave up 7 bases, with 12 bases separating them. CDR3 nucleotide sequence: TGTGCCAGCAGCCCCCGGGGCTTTAATGAGCAGTTCTTC. Translating it yields CASSPRGFNEQFF. Variable domain in full (rest from reference TRBV11-2 and TRBJ2-1): EAGVAQSPRYKIIEKRQSVAFWCNPISGHATLYWYQQILGQGPKLLIQFQNNGVVDDSQLPKDRFSAERLKGVDSTLKIQPAKLEDSAVYLCASSPRGFNEQFFGPGTRLTVL.

This clonotype turned up a few times. V and J are TRBV6-2 or TRBV6-3 and TRBJ2-3; the D is unclear. V was pared by 5 bases and J by 0 bases, with 9 bases between. The CDR3 loop spans 14 amino acids. CDR1 is MNHEY, CDR2 SVGEGT, per germline. CDR3 bases: TGTGCCAGCAGTCAAGTGGGCAGCACAGATACGCAGTATTTT. As protein: CASSQVGSTDTQYF.

This clonotype was seen a few times. V and J are TRBV2 and TRBJ2-3, with 7 bases that match TRBD1. In germline, CDR1 is SNHLY, CDR2 FYNNEI. The trim removed 6 bases at V and 11 bases at J, leaving 2 bases unmatched. CDR3 length equals 10 residues. CDR3 protein: CASRGQKQYF. The CDR3 DNA is TGTGCCAGCAGGGGACAGAAGCAGTATTTT.

The chain joins TRBV11-2 to TRBJ1-5; 9 nucleotides match TRBD1. V shed 5 bases, J shed 4 bases, and the junction held 3 bases outside the gene matches. The CDR3 is 14 residues long. From germline, CDR1 is SGHAT and CDR2 FQNNGV. For the CDR3, the DNA is TGTGCCAGCAGCGGGACAGGGCCAAATCAGCCCCAGCATTTT. It yields the protein CASSGTGPNQPQHF.

This clonotype occurred a few times. This chain connects TRBV19 to TRBJ2-3; D gene uncertain. The CDR3 consists of 12 residues. V dropped 7 bases and J dropped 1 base, with 6 bases sitting between them. Germline V CDR1 and CDR2: LNHDA, SQIVND (reference sequence). The CDR3 spells CASNLGTDTQYF. The CDR3 DNA follows: TGTGCCAGTAACTTAGGCACAGATACGCAGTATTTT.

The V gene is TRBV7-6, the J gene TRBJ1-3; no firm D call. CDR1 and CDR2 from the germline V gene are SGHVS and FNYEAQ. V lost 1 base and J 6 bases, leaving 7 bases between the germline ends. The CDR3 is 13 residues long. The CDR3 bases are TGTGCCAGCAGCTTAGGGCGGGTAAACACCATATATTTT. Translation: CASSLGRVNTIYF.

This clonotype came up a few times. V is TRBV5-1 and J is TRBJ2-1; D not certain. Per the germline V gene, CDR1 is SGHRS and CDR2 is YFSETQ. V dropped 1 base and J dropped 4 bases, with 6 bases sitting between them. This CDR3 is 13 amino acids long. Here the CDR3 reads CASSLPTYNEQFF. CDR3 DNA sequence: TGCGCCAGCAGCTTGCCTACTTACAATGAGCAGTTCTTC.

This clonotype was seen a few times. The chain employs TRBV12-3 or TRBV12-4 and TRBJ2-3; D remains unclear. V lost 6 bases and J lost 2, with 6 bases in between. The CDR3 has 12 residues. The CDR3 sequence is CASRKFTDTQYF. CDR3 DNA sequence: TGTGCCAGCAGGAAATTCACAGATACGCAGTATTTT.

This sequence joins TRBV20-1 and TRBJ1-1, with 7 nucleotides matching TRBD1. This CDR3 is 14 amino acids long. Losses at the gene ends were 6 bases for V and 1 base for J; bases not matched to a gene: 8. Germline V CDR1 and CDR2: DFQATT, SNEGSKA (reference sequence). CDR3: CSAKTGARNTEAFF. CDR3 coding DNA: TGCAGTGCCAAAACAGGGGCTAGGAACACTGAAGCTTTCTTT.

This chain uses TRBV16 with TRBJ2-3; D ambiguous. Germline V gene lookup returns CDR1 KGHSY and CDR2 FQNENV. The CDR3 runs 16 residues. Trimming cost V 0 bases and J 3 bases, with 13 bases left between them. The CDR3: CASSQSGRPSTDTQYF. CDR3 nucleotide sequence: TGTGCCAGCAGCCAATCAGGCCGTCCCTCAACAGATACGCAGTATTTT.

This clonotype has more than one count but fewer than ten. The chain links TRBV29-1 to TRBJ1-1; D gene unclear. V lost 4 bases to trimming and J lost 3 bases, with 15 bases between them. The CDR3 has 14 amino acids. Germline CDR1 and CDR2: SQVTM and ANQGSEA. CDR3 coding DNA: TGCAGCGTTGTTGGGATCGTTCGGGACACTGAAGCTTTCTTT. Translation: CSVVGIVRDTEAFF.

The J gene is TRBJ2-2, the V gene TRBV6-5; TRBD1 agrees at 7 bases. Losses at the gene ends were 0 bases for V and 3 bases for J; bases not matched to a gene: 1. The CDR3 consists of 15 residues. In germline, CDR1 is MNHEY, CDR2 SVGAGI. DNA of the CDR3: TGTGCCAGCAGTTACTCGCAGGGGGACACCGGGGAGCTGTTTTTT. It yields the protein CASSYSQGDTGELFF.

This clonotype showed up just a few times. This chain uses TRBV2 with TRBJ2-3, with TRBD2 identical over 10 bases. Germline V gives CDR1 SNHLY, CDR2 FYNNEI. The V and J ends lost 7 bases and 0 bases, in that order; junction bases with no gene match: 4. The length of the CDR3 is 15 residues. The DNA for the CDR3 is TGTGCCAGCACCACTAGCGGGGCTAGCACAGATACGCAGTATTTT. Its translation is CASTTSGASTDTQYF. The full variable domain, its missing parts supplied by reference TRBV2 and TRBJ2-3, is EPEVTQTPSHQVTQMGQEVILRCVPISNHLYFYWYRQILGQKVEFLVSFYNNEISEKSEIFDDQFSVERPDGSNFTLKIRSTKLEDSAMYFCASTTSGASTDTQYFGPGTRLTVL.

Comment on this clonotype: A much larger clone differs by one base, so this may be a read error. DNA of the CDR3: TGTGCCATCAGCCCTACAGGGGACGACCAGTACTTC. It encodes CAISPTGDDQYF. The chain recombines TRBV10-3 with TRBJ2-7, with 7 bases lining up with TRBD1. The germline gives CDR1 ENHRY, CDR2 SYGVKD. The CDR3 consists of 12 residues.

The rearrangement links TRBV7-8 to TRBJ2-2, with TRBD2 matching over 10 bases. This CDR3 has 18 amino acids. The germline V gene has CDR1 SGHVS and CDR2 FQNEAQ. J was trimmed by 4 bases and V by 6 bases; bases with no gene match: 14. The CDR3 is CASRRGLALRLSTGELFF. CDR3 coding DNA: TGTGCCAGCAGACGGGGACTAGCGCTCCGTTTAAGCACCGGGGAGCTGTTTTTT.

The chain uses TRBV12-5 and TRBJ2-2, with a weak D call TRBD2 (5 bases). Trimming removed 6 bases at V and 5 bases at J, with 16 bases between. Germline assignment: CDR1 LGHNT and CDR2 FRNRAP. This CDR3 comprises 15 residues. The CDR3 bases are TGTGCTAGTGGCCTAACCGAGGGCAGAACCGGGGAGCTGTTTTTT. It encodes CASGLTEGRTGELFF. Supplemented by reference TRBV12-5 and TRBJ2-2, the full variable domain reads DARVTQTPRHKVTEMGQEVTMRCQPILGHNTVFWYRQTMMQGLELLAYFRNRAPLDDSGMPKDRFSAEMPDATLATLKIQPSEPRDSAVYFCASGLTEGRTGELFFGEGSRLTVL.

This clonotype has just a few counts. CDR3 coding DNA: TGTGCCACCAGTTCTACTGACAGGGGGGGGCAGTTCTTC. Translation: CATSSTDRGGQFF. The chain links TRBV24-1 to TRBJ2-1; 9 bases map to TRBD1. Germline V gene sequence: CDR1 KGHDR, CDR2 SFDVKD. V lost 6 bases, J lost 12 bases, and 8 bases stayed unmatched. The CDR3 consists of 13 residues.

As DNA, the CDR3 is TGTGCCAGCAGCACCGGGACTAGCGGGAGAGATGAGCAGTTCTTC. It is translated as CASSTGTSGRDEQFF. The chain uses TRBV11-2 and TRBJ2-1; 14 nucleotides align to TRBD2. There are 15 residues in the CDR3. V shed 5 bases, J shed 8 bases, and the junction held 5 bases outside the gene matches. Germline V gives CDR1 SGHAT, CDR2 FQNNGV.